This TCR beta chain emerged from a study of T cells in pancreatic ductal adenocarcinoma. Findings and caveats of the study: Mean clonality was approximately 0.12 in tumors and about 0.07 in blood, not significantly different. Blood had more productive templates and 6 to 9-fold more unique clonotypes than tumor. Enrichment of CD45RO+ effector over naive T cells in tumors may bias clonality.

Data came from immunoSEQ multiplex PCR; TCRdb stores just in-frame clones and leaves some out. In the table there are 16,000 or so clones, around 91% of which are singletons. Selected pancreatic ductal adenocarcinoma patients had undergone surgery without neoadjuvant therapy. CDR1 is SGHTA, CDR2 FQGNSA, per germline. Trimming removed 0 bases from V and 7 bases from J; junction bases left unmatched: 16. CDR3 length: 21 amino acids. As to this clone: The antigen remains undetermined.

The source of this sequence is a human donor with pancreatic ductal adenocarcinoma. The chain recombines TRBV7-2 with TRBJ2-1, with 15 bases that match TRBD2. The sample comprised PBMCs. DNA of the CDR3: TGTGCCAGCAGCTTAGCGCTCTTTGTTGGGACTAGCGGGAGGTCGGTTAATGAGCAGTTCTTC. Its translation: CASSLALFVGTSGRSVNEQFF.